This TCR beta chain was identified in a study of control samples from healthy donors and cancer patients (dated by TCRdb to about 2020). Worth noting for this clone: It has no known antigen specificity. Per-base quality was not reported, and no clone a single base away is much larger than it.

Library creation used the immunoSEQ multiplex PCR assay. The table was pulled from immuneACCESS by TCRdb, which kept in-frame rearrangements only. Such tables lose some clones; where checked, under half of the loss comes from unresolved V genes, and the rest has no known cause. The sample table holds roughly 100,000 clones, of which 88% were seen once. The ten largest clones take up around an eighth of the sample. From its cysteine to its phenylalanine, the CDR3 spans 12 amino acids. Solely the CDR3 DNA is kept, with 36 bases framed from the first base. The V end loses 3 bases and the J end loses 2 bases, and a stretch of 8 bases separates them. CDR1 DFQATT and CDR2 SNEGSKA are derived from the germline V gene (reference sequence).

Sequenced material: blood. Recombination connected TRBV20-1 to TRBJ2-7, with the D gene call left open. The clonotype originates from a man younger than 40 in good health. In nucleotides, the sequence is TGCAGTGCTAGTGCCGGACCCTACGAGCAGTACTTC. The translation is CSASAGPYEQYF.